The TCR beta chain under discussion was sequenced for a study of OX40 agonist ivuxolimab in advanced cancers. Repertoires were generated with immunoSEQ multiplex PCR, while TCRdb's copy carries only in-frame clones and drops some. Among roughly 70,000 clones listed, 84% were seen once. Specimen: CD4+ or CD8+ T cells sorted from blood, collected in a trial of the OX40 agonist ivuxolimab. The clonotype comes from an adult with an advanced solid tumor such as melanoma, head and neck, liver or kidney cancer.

This CDR3 reads CASSSPGNTIYF. CDR3 sequence (DNA): TGTGCCAGCAGTTCACCTGGAAACACCATATATTTT. The genes are TRBV25-1 and TRBJ1-3; no clear D. CDR1 and CDR2 (germline): MGHDK, SYGVNS. Trimming took 5 bases from V and 2 from J, leaving 4 bases between them. The CDR3 loop spans 12 amino acids.